The TCR beta chain under discussion was sequenced for a study of shared clonotypes between healthy human individuals. V was cut by 0 bases and J by 5 bases, with 10 bases left in between. CDR1 is SEHNR and CDR2 is FQNEAQ in the germline V gene (reference sequence). The CDR3 is 14 amino acids. Repertoires were generated with immunoSEQ multiplex PCR, while TCRdb's copy carries only in-frame clones and drops some. The profile covers more than 2,000,000 clones, with around 94% appearing a single time and more than 0.12% taken by the ten largest. Turning to this clone: Its antigen is unknown. This specimen includes other DNA sequences encoding the same CDR3.

Findings of the study overall: It was observed that roughly 5.4% of naive CD4 clonotypes were shared across a handful of donors. Apart from blood, nothing was sampled; tissue repertoires likely differ.

Sequenced: naive CD4+ T cells sorted from blood. As to subset: CD45RA+ positively selected. The source is a man aged 18 to 29 in good health. The rearrangement links TRBV7-9 to TRBJ2-5, with no clear D. The CDR3 protein is CASSLAGTRETQYF. CDR3 coding DNA: TGTGCCAGCAGCTTAGCTGGAACTCGTGAGACCCAGTACTTC. Using reference TRBV7-9 and TRBJ2-5 for the parts outside the CDR3, the full variable domain is DTGVSQNPRHKITKRGQNVTFRCDPISEHNRLYWYRQTLGQGPEFLTYFQNEAQLEKSRLLSDRFSAERPKGSFSTLEIQRTEQGDSAMYLCASSLAGTRETQYFGPGTRLLVL.